This T cell receptor beta chain was sequenced in a study of shared clonotypes between healthy human individuals. Overall study context: CD8 memory received one plate per donor, CD8 naive two, CD4 memory three and CD4 naive three.

TCRdb's copy holds only in-frame clones and misses some; the assay was immunoSEQ multiplex PCR. The sample carries some 900,000 clones, 76% recorded once. In its sample, this clone ranks as medium-sized (0.01 to 0.1%). The sample has other DNA sequences that encode this CDR3 too. V gave up 4 bases and J gave up 3 bases; unmatched junction bases: 3. Germline V CDR1 and CDR2: SGHNT, YYREEE (reference sequence). The CDR3 runs to 13 residues. The sequenced sample was memory CD4+ T cells sorted from blood. Subset indicated: CD45RA-negative fraction. The origin of this receptor is a man younger than 35 in good health. The chain recombines TRBV5-4 with TRBJ2-7; 8 bases are shared with TRBD1. The CDR3 loop reads CASSRGQGYEQYF. The CDR3 nucleotides are TGTGCCAGCAGCAGAGGACAGGGCTACGAGCAGTACTTC.